This passage covers 4 T cell receptor beta chains from one sample sequenced in a study of T cell repertoires in ileal Crohn's disease. Surgical specimens yielded lamina propria lymphocytes, which were density-gradient separated and then sorted. Clones were sequenced by immunoSEQ multiplex PCR, and TCRdb holds only the in-frame ones, with some missing. Recorded for this sample: roughly 30 clones. The sample comprised CD8+ T cells sorted from the ileum. The receptor source for this set is an adult with Crohn's disease.

CDR3 sequence: CASSELAGDSTDTQYF. The DNA of the CDR3 is TGTGCCAGCAGTGAACTAGCGGGGGATAGCACAGATACGCAGTATTTT. V is TRBV6-1 and J is TRBJ2-3, with 10 positions matching TRBD2. This CDR3 has 16 amino acids. Per germline, CDR1 MNHNS and CDR2 SASEGT. Trimming took 2 bases from V and 0 from J; bases not matched to a gene: 2.

This clone has a single count. The V and J genes are TRBV6-1 and TRBJ1-2, with D perhaps matching TRBD1 (6 bases). The CDR3 has 14 residues. V lost 5 bases to trimming and J lost 3 bases, with 13 bases between them. Looked up from germline, CDR1 is MNHNS and CDR2 is SASEGT. The DNA of the CDR3 is TGTGCCAGCAGTCCCCGGGGGGCGGACTATGGCTACACCTTC. As protein: CASSPRGADYGYTF.

This sequence joins TRBV6-6 and TRBJ1-2; maybe TRBD1 (5 bases). The CDR3 covers 16 residues. The V end lost 0 bases, the J end lost 3 bases, and 14 bases lay between the germline ends. Germline lookup yields CDR1 MNHNY and CDR2 SVGAGI (reference sequence). In DNA form, the CDR3 reads TGTGCCAGCAGTTACTCGATGCGGGGCGTCGACTATGGCTACACCTTC. It codes for CASSYSMRGVDYGYTF.

The chain recombines TRBV7-2 with TRBJ2-7; 8 nucleotides line up with TRBD2. The length of the CDR3 is 17 residues. CDR1 and CDR2 (germline): SGHTA, FQGNSA. With 2 bases clipped from V and 3 bases from J, the junction kept 12 bases outside the gene matches. CDR3 protein: CASSLSLSGTIVYEQYF. The CDR3 DNA reads as TGTGCCAGCAGCTTATCCCTTAGCGGGACTATAGTCTACGAGCAGTACTTC.